The 2 T cell receptor beta chains reported below all come from one sample, sequenced in a study of blood T cell repertoires in COVID-19. Repertoires were generated with immunoSEQ multiplex PCR, while TCRdb's copy carries only in-frame clones and drops some. The sample yields over 100,000 clones, more than 75% seen once. Material for sequencing was peripheral blood. These receptor sequences come from a man aged 45-65 years with active or convalescent COVID-19.

The genes are TRBV24-1 and TRBJ1-2; D gene uncertain. V gave up 6 bases and J gave up 2 bases, with 9 bases separating them. CDR3 length equals 13 residues. Germline CDR1 and CDR2: KGHDR and SFDVKD. CDR3 region: CATSSEENYGYTF. The DNA for the CDR3 is TGTGCCACCAGTTCGGAGGAAAACTATGGCTACACCTTC.

The rearrangement links TRBV29-1 to TRBJ2-1, with TRBD1 identical over 11 bases. CDR3 size: 13 residues. Germline CDR1 reads SQVTM; CDR2 reads ANQGSEA. V shed 4 bases, J shed 8 bases, and the junction held 4 bases outside the gene matches. The CDR3 DNA is TGCAGCGTTGTAGGACAGGGGGCCTATGAGCAGTTCTTC. This encodes CSVVGQGAYEQFF.